The clone carrying this TCR beta chain was detected a few times. Its antigen is still unknown. These data belong to a study of response to subunit inactivated influenza vaccine. Study-wide points: Authors suggested seasonal influenza vaccinations each recruit few new T cells.

Each CDR3 protein is one row after TCRdb ran MiXCR on the RT-PCR reads. The repertoire holds hundreds of thousands of distinct CDR3 sequences, with 11% to 15% as singletons. Germline loops: CDR1 MNHEY, CDR2 SVGEGT. Deletions cut 8 bases from V and 6 bases from J, with 10 bases between. The CDR3 is made up of 12 amino acids. This chain links TRBV6-2 or TRBV6-3 with TRBJ2-2; no definite D call. The sample in question was PBMCs from blood, obtained 14 to 15 days before vaccination. This TCR was sampled from a man aged 50-60 years who received an inactivated influenza vaccine. CDR3 sequence: CASGVPPGELFF. In DNA form, the CDR3 reads TGTGCCAGCGGAGTACCCCCCGGGGAGCTGTTTTTT.